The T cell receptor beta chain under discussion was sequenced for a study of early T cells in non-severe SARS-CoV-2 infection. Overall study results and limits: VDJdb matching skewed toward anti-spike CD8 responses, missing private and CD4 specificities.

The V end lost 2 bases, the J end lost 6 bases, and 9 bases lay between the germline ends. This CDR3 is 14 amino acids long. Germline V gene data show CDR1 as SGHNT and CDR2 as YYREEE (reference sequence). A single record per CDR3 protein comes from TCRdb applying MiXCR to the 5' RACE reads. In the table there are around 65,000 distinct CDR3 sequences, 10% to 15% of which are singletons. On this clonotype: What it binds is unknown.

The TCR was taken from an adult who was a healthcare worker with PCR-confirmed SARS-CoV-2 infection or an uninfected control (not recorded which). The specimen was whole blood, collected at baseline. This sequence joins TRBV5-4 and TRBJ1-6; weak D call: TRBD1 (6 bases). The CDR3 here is CASSLGTPNSPLHF. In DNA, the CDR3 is TGTGCCAGCAGCTTAGGGACACCTAATTCACCCCTCCACTTT.